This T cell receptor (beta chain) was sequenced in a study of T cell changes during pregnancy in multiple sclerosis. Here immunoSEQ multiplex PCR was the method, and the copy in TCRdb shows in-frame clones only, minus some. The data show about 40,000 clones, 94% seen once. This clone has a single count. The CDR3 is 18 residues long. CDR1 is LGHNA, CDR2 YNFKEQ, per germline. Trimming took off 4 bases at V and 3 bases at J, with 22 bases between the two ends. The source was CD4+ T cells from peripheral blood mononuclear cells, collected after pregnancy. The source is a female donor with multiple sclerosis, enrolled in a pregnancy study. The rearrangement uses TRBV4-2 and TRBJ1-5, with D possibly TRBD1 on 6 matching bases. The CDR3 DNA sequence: TGTGCCAGCAGCCCCCAATGGGGGCAGGGAGGGATCAATCAGCCCCAGCATTTT. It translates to CASSPQWGQGGINQPQHF.